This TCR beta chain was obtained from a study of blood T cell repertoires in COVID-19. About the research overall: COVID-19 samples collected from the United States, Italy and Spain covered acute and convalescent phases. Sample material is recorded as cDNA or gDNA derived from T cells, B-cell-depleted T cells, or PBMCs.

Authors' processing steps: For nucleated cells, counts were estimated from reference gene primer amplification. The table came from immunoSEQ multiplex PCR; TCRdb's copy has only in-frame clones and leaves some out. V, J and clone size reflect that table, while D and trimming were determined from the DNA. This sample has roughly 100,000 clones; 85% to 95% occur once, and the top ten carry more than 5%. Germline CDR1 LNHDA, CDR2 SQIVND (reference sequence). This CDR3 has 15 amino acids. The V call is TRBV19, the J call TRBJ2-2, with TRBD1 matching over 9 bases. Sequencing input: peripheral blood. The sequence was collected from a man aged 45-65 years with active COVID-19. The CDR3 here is CASGTGYRNTGELFF. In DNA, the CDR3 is TGTGCGTCCGGGACAGGGTATAGGAACACCGGGGAGCTGTTTTTT.